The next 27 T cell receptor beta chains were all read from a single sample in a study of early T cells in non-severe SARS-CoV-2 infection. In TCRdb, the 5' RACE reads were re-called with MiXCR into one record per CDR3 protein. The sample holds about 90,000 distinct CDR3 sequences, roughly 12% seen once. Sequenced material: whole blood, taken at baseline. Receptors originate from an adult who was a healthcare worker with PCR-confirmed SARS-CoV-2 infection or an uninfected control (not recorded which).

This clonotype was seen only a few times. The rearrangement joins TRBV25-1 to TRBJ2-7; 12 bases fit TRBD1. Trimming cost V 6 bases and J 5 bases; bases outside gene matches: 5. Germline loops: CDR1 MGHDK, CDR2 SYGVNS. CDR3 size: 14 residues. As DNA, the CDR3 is TGTGCCAGCAGAGGGACAGGGGGCAAGAACGAGCAGTACTTC. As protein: CASRGTGGKNEQYF.

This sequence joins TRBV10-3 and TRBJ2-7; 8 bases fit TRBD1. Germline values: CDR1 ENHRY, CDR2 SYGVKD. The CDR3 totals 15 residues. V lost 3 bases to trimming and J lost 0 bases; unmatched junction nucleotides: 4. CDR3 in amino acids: CAISDSGTGSYEQYF. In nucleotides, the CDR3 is TGTGCCATCAGTGACTCCGGGACAGGCTCCTACGAGCAGTACTTC.

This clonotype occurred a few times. CDR3 sequence (DNA): TGCAGCGCCATTAGGACAGGGGAGACCCAGTACTTC. It translates to CSAIRTGETQYF. The J gene is TRBJ2-5, the V gene TRBV29-1; 8 bases are a match to TRBD1. The CDR3 sequence is 12 residues long. Per the germline V gene, CDR1 is SQVTM and CDR2 is ANQGSEA. The junction had 6 bases not matched to a gene; V was cut back by 7 bases and J by 5 bases. The full variable domain, its missing parts supplied by reference TRBV29-1 and TRBJ2-5, is SAVISQKPSRDICQRGTSLTIQCQVDSQVTMMFWYRQQPGQSLTLIATANQGSEATYESGFVIDKFPISRPNLTFSTLTVSNMSPEDSSIYLCSAIRTGETQYFGPGTRLLVL.

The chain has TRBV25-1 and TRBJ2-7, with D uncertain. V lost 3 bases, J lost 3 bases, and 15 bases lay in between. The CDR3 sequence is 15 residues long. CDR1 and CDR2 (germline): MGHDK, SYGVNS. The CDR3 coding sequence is TGTGCCAGCAGTGACATTGTGGTGGGTCGCTACGAGCAGTACTTC. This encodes CASSDIVVGRYEQYF.

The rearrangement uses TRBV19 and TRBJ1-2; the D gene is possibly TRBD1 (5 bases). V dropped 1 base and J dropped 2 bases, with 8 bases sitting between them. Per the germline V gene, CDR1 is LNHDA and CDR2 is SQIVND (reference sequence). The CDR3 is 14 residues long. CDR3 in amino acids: CASSIVDSNYGYTF. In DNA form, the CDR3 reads TGTGCCAGTAGTATAGTCGACAGCAACTATGGCTACACCTTC. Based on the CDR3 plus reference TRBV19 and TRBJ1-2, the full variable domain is DGGITQSPKYLFRKEGQNVTLSCEQNLNHDAMYWYRQDPGQGLRLIYYSQIVNDFQKGDIAEGYSVSREKKESFPLTVTSAQKNPTAFYLCASSIVDSNYGYTFGSGTRLTVV.

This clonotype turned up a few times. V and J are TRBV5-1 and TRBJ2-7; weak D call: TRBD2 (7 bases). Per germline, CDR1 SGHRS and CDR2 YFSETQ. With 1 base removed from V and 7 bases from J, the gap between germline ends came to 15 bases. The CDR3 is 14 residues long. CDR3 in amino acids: CASSLSGGREEQYF. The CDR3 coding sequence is TGCGCCAGCAGCTTGTCCGGGGGGCGAGAAGAGCAGTACTTC.

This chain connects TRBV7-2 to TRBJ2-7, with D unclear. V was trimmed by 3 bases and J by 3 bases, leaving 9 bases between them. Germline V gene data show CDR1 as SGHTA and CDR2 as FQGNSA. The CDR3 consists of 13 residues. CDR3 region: CASSLNSIYEQYF. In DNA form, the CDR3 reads TGTGCCAGCAGCTTGAATAGTATCTACGAGCAGTACTTC.

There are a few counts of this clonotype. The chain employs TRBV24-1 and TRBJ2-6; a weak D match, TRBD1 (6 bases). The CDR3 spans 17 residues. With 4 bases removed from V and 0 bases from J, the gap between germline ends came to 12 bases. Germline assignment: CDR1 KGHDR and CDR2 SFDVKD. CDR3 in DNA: TGTGCCACCAGTGACCCGGACAGTTTCTCTGGGGCCAACGTCCTGACTTTC. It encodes CATSDPDSFSGANVLTF.

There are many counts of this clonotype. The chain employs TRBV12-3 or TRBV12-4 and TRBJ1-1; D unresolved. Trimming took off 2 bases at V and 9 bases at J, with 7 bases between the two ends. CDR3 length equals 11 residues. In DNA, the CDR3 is TGTGCCAGCAGTTTATTGGTTCAAGCTTTCTTT. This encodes CASSLLVQAFF.

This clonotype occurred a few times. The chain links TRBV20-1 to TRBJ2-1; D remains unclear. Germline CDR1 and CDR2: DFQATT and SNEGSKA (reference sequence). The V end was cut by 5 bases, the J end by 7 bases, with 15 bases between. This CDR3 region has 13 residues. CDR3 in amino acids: CSAFPPGVNEQFF. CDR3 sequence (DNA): TGCAGTGCTTTTCCCCCGGGTGTGAATGAGCAGTTCTTC.

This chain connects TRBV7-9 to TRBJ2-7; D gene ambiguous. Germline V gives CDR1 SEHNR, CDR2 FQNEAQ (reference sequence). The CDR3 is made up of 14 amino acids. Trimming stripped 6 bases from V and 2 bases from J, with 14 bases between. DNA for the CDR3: TGTGCCAGCAGTTTCTCGGCTCTTACCTACGAGCAGTACTTC. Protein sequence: CASSFSALTYEQYF.

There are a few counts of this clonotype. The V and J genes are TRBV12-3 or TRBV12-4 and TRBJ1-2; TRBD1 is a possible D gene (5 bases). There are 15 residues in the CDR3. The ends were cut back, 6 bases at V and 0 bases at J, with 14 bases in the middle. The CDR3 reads CASRPDSPSNYGYTF. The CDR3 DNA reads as TGTGCCAGCAGGCCCGACAGCCCCTCTAACTATGGCTACACCTTC.

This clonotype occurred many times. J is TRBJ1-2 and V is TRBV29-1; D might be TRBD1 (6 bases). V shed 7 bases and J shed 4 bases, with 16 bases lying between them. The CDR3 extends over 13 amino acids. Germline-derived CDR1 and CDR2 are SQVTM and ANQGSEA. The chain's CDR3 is CSDAAGTSYGYTF. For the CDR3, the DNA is TGCAGCGACGCGGCAGGGACATCCTATGGCTACACCTTC.

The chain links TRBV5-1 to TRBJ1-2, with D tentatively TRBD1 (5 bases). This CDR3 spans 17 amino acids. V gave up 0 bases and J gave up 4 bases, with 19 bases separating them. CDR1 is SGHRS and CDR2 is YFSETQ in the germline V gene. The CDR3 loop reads CASSLGGSDPFLYGYTF. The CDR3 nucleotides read TGCGCCAGCAGCTTGGGGGGCAGCGACCCGTTTCTCTATGGCTACACCTTC.

CDR3 loop: CASSLVGGGRETQYF. Here the CDR3 DNA reads TGTGCCAGCAGTTTAGTGGGCGGGGGGCGAGAGACCCAGTACTTC. The V gene is TRBV28, the J gene TRBJ2-5; the match to TRBD2 covers 8 bases. Germline CDR1 and CDR2: MDHEN and SYDVKM. This CDR3 comprises 15 residues. With 2 bases clipped from V and 4 bases from J, the junction kept 6 bases outside the gene matches.

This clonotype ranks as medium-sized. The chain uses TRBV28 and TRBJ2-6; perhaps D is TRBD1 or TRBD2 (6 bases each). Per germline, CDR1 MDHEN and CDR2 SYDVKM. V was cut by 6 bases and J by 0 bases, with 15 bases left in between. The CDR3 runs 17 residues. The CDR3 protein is CASRPGGGSSGANVLTF. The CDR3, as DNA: TGTGCCAGCAGGCCAGGAGGGGGTAGCTCTGGGGCCAACGTCCTGACTTTC.

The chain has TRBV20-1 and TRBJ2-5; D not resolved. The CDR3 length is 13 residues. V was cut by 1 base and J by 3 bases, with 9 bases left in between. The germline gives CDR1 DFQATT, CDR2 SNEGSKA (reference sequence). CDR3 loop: CSARVANKETQYF. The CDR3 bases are TGCAGTGCTAGAGTAGCAAACAAAGAGACCCAGTACTTC.

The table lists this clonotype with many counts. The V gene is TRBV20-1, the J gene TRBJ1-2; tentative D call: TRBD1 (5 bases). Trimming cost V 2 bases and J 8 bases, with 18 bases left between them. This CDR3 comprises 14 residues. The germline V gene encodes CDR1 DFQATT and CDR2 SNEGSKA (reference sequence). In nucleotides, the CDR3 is TGCAGTGCTAGACAGGGTGAAACGGTATTGGGCTACACCTTC. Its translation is CSARQGETVLGYTF.

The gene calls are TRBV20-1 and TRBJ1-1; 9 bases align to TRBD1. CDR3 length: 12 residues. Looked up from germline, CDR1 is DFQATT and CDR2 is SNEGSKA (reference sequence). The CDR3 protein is CSMTGGTTEAFF. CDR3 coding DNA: TGCAGCATGACAGGGGGAACGACTGAAGCTTTCTTT.

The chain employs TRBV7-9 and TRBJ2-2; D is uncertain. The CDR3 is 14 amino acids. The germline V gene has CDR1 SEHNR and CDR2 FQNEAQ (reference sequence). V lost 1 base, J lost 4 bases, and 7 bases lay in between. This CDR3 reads CASSLGQATGELFF. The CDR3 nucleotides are TGTGCCAGCAGCTTAGGGCAGGCCACCGGGGAGCTGTTTTTT.

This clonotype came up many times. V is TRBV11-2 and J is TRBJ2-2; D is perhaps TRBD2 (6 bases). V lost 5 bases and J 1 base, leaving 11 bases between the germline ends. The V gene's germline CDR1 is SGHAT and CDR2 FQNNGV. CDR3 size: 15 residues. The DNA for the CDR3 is TGTGCCAGCAGCCTCTCCGGGGGGAACACCGGGGAGCTGTTTTTT. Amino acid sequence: CASSLSGGNTGELFF.

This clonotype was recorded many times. The CDR3 spells CASSQPGQGGYTF. CDR3 nucleotide sequence: TGTGCCAGCAGTCAGCCCGGACAGGGAGGCTACACCTTC. The chain has TRBV12-3 or TRBV12-4 and TRBJ1-2; 8 nucleotides align to TRBD1. The CDR3 length is 13 residues. Germline trimming cut 5 bases from V and 8 bases from J; bases unmatched to any gene: 7.

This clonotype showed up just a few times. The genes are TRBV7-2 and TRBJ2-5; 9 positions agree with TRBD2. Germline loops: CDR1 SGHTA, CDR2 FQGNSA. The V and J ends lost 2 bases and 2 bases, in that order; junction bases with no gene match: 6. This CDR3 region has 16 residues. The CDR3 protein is CASSLSSGRGQETQYF. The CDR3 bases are TGTGCCAGCAGCTTAAGTAGCGGGAGAGGTCAAGAGACCCAGTACTTC.

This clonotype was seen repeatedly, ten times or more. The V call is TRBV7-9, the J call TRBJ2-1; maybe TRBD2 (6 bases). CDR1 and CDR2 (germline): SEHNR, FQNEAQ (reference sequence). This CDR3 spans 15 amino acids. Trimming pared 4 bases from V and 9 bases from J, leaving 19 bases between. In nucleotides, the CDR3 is TGTGCCAGCAGCTGGGGCCGGGGGTCGGAGGGTGAGCAGTTCTTC. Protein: CASSWGRGSEGEQFF.

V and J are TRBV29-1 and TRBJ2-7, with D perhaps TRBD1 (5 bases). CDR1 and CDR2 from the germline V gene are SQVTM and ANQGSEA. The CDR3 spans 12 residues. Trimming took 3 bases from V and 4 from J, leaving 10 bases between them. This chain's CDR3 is CSVEMSGYEQYF. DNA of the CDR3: TGCAGCGTTGAGATGTCAGGGTACGAGCAGTACTTC.

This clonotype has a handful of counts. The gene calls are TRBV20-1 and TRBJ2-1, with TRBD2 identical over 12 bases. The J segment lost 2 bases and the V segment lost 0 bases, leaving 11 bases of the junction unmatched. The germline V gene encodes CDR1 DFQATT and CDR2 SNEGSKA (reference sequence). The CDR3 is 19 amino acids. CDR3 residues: CSARDRPSGRAGAYNEQFF. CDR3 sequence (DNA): TGCAGTGCTAGAGATCGCCCTAGCGGGAGGGCGGGGGCCTACAATGAGCAGTTCTTC.

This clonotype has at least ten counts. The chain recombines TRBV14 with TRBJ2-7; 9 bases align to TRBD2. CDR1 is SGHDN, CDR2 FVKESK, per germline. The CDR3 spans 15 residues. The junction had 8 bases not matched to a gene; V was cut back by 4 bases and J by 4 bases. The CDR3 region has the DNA TGTGCCAGCAGCCTTAGCGGGGGCCTTTTATACGAGCAGTACTTC. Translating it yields CASSLSGGLLYEQYF.